The rows below give T cell receptor beta chains drawn from one sample of a study of T-cell memory formation after mild COVID-19. TCRdb reprocessed the 5' RACE reads with MiXCR, giving one entry per CDR3 protein. This table holds around 300,000 distinct CDR3 sequences, roughly 13% found once. The material sequenced was PBMCs or a T cell subset sorted from them (not recorded which). The receptors originated from a man aged 18 to 30 who had mild COVID-19 (a few samples of this study predate the infection). Cell type and time point are not known. CDR3s leave out the opening cysteine and the closing phenylalanine or tryptophan.

>TRBV29-1
SVAGGEGYGYT
>TRBV27
ASSSARIQETQY
>TRBV27
ASRAGLSNQPQH
>TRBV6-4
ASSQFRVYGYT
>TRBV7-9
ASSLWGTGGYT
>TRBV12-3/TRBV12-4
ASSPDLYNSPLH
>TRBV12-3/TRBV12-4
ASSPDWGHGYT
>TRBV15
ATSKRGRVGDTQY
>TRBV28
ASSLLGGGLLTDTQY
>TRBV15
ASAFGAVSDEQF